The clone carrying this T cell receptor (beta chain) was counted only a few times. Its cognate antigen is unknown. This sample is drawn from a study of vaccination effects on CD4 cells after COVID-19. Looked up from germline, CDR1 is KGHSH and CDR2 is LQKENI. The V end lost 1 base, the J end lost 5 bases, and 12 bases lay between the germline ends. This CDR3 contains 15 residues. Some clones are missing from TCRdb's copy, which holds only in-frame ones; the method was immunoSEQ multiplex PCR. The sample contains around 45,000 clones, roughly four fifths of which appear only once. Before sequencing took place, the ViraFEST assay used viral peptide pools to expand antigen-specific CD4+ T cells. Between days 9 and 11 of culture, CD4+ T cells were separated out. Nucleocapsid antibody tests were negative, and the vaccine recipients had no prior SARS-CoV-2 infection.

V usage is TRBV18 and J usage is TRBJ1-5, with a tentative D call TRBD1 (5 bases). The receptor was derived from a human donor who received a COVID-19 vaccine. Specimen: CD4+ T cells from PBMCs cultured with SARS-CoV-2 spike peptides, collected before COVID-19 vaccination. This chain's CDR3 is CASSPRQGKHQPQHF. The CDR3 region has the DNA TGTGCCAGCTCACCACGGCAGGGTAAACATCAGCCCCAGCATTTT.